The source of this TCR beta chain is a study of CD4 T cells in relation to SARS-CoV-2 and coronaviruses. Turning to the study itself: The restricting HLA molecule for shared crossreactive spike epitopes was mapped.

Here immunoSEQ multiplex PCR was the method, and the copy in TCRdb shows in-frame clones only, minus some. Here the sample spans under 70,000 clones, 86% being singletons. There are 14 residues in the CDR3. Germline V CDR1 and CDR2: SNHLY, FYNNEI. The ends lost 3 bases at V and 4 bases at J; junction bases unmatched: 3. This clone was observed a single time. Antigen: not known. Regarding the study as a whole: Each donor contributed either pre-pandemic or post-infection samples, not both. Memory recall responses, not primary responses primed in culture, are what the assay detects.

CD4+ T cells from unexposed donors were obtained before the COVID-19 pandemic (2011-2018). The rearrangement uses TRBV2 and TRBJ1-1; TRBD1 matches 9 bases. The receptor was derived from a human donor in good health. Specimen: memory CD4+ T cells from PBMCs. CDR3 loop: CASSERDRVTEAFF. CDR3 bases: TGTGCCAGCAGTGAGCGGGACAGGGTCACTGAAGCTTTCTTT.